This T cell receptor beta chain was sequenced for a study of CD8 T cells in Susac syndrome (dated by TCRdb to about 2019). Regarding the research as a whole: Of the Susac syndrome patients who were sequenced, roughly 6 had clinically active disease and roughly 8 were in clinical remission. At blood withdrawal, Susac syndrome patients were therapy-naive, treated with corticosteroids (with IVIg additionally given to some), or treated with IVIg alone. Repertoire sequencing was used to test whether CD8+ T cell activation and differentiation in Susac syndrome was antigen driven. The study compared CD8+ T cell repertoire clonality among 12 healthy donors, about 14 Susac syndrome patients and around 16 multiple sclerosis patients.

The paper as a whole reports these results and caveats: Susac syndrome CD8+ repertoires showed clonal expansion, highest in CD8+ TEMRA cells and greater in clinically active than remitting patients. Around 15 Susac-specific public clones were identified in the total CD8+ repertoire, and four to six Susac-specific public clones were identified in the CD8+ TEMRA repertoire. The number of individuals in the TCR sequencing and HLA analysis was acknowledged as relatively small.

The junction carries 25 bases between V and J, which are trimmed by 7 bases and 10 bases respectively. Including cysteine and phenylalanine, the CDR3 has 14 amino acids. Of all the DNA, just the CDR3 is kept, 42 bases in frame from base 1. Via the germline V gene, CDR1 is SQVTM and CDR2 ANQGSEA. A word on this clonotype: Its antigen is unknown. No quality values exist for individual bases; no much larger clone is one base distant.

RNA was extracted with the RNeasy kit and about 0.5 to 1 ug was reverse transcribed using random hexamers. TCR beta CDR3 regions were amplified with the immunoSEQ multiplex PCR assay covering 54 Vbeta and 13 Jbeta segments. To correct PCR amplification bias, a synthetic template baseline was used for both primer optimization and computational correction. The study's own analysis went as follows. Reads were annotated to V, D and J genes per IMGT and analyzed with immunoSEQ Analyzer, keeping only productive sequences. To calculate clonality, Shannon entropy was normalized by log2 of the number of productive unique sequences and then subtracted from one. Public and private clones were assessed among the 100 most prevalent clones of each patient and control. A clone was defined as Susac-specific if it was absent from the healthy and MS cohorts, from some 1,100 published viral clones and from other ImmuneACCESS disease sequences. TCRdb cleaned the public reads at Q25 with fastp, built clones with MiXCR and kept in-frame beta chains. Each CDR3 protein appears once, grouped with its most common genes and DNA. V and J calls and clone size were set by TCRdb, not the authors. In this sample the table shows over 70,000 distinct CDR3 sequences, approximately 96% of which occur a single time. Roughly 0.68% of the sample is held by the ten biggest clonotypes.

Peripheral blood CD8+ and CD4+ T cells from healthy donors, Susac syndrome patients and multiple sclerosis patients were profiled using high-throughput TCR beta sequencing. The Susac syndrome patients fulfilled recently defined diagnostic criteria for definite or probable disease. Bulk CD8+ and CD4+ T cells were purified by magnetic negative isolation, whereas CD8+ TEMRA cells were enriched by FACS. Blood was collected in EDTA tubes and processed within 24 hours, with PBMCs isolated through density gradient centrifugation. PBMCs destined for TCR sequencing were cryopreserved in liquid nitrogen and later thawed in a 37 °C water bath. Purity of sorted or isolated CD4+, CD8+ and CD8+ TEMRA cells was at least 90%.

The chain is encoded by TRBV29-1 joined to TRBJ1-1, with no confidently assigned D gene. The sequence was obtained from a human donor with Susac syndrome. Sequencing was performed on CD8+ T cells from PBMCs. CDR3 region: CSAAKPPDGVVAFF. The DNA sequence is given as TGCAGCGCAGCTAAGCCCCCTGACGGTGTGGTAGCTTTCTTT.